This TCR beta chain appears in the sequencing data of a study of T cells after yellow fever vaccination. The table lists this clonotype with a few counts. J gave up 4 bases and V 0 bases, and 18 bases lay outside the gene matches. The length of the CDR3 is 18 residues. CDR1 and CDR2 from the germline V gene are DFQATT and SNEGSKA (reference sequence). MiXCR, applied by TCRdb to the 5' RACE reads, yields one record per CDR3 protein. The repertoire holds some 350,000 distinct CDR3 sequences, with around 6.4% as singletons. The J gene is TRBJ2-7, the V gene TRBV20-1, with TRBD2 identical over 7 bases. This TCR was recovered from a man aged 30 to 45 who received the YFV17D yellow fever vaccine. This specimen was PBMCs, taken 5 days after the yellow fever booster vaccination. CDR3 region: CSARDGYRMTSPQYEQYF. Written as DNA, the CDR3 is TGCAGTGCTAGAGATGGGTACAGGATGACTAGCCCCCAATACGAGCAGTACTTC.